Below are 27 T cell receptor beta chains sequenced from a single sample in a study of blood T cell repertoires in COVID-19. Assay used: immunoSEQ multiplex PCR; TCRdb lists only in-frame clones, some missing. The top ten hold approximately 1.8% of the sample, which has a few hundred thousand clones, about 90% seen once. The sample consisted of PBMCs or T cells enriched from blood (not recorded which). The receptors here all came from a woman aged 55-69 years who had recovered from COVID-19.

V is TRBV20-1 and J is TRBJ2-7; D gene uncertain. V dropped 5 bases and J dropped 2 bases, with 7 bases sitting between them. Germline CDR1 reads DFQATT; CDR2 reads SNEGSKA (reference sequence). The CDR3 is made up of 11 amino acids. The CDR3 spells CSALHTYEQYF. The CDR3 coding sequence is TGCAGTGCTTTACATACCTACGAGCAGTACTTC.

The chain has TRBV6-5 and TRBJ2-7, with D tentatively TRBD1 (6 bases). The CDR3 is 14 residues long. With 5 bases removed from V and 0 bases from J, the gap between germline ends came to 11 bases. Germline V gene data show CDR1 as MNHEY and CDR2 as SVGAGI. In DNA form, the CDR3 reads TGTGCCAGCAGTCATACAGGGAGCTCCTACGAGCAGTACTTC. This sequence encodes CASSHTGSSYEQYF.

The chain links TRBV28 to TRBJ1-3, with D possibly being TRBD1 (5 bases). The CDR3 runs 17 residues. Between the trimmed V and J ends, which lost 5 bases and 0 bases, there was a span of 17 bases. The germline V gene encodes CDR1 MDHEN and CDR2 SYDVKM. CDR3 amino acids: CASSPPTAVISGNTIYF. CDR3 nucleotide sequence: TGTGCCAGCAGTCCCCCGACAGCCGTAATCTCTGGAAACACCATATATTTT.

V usage is TRBV6-6 and J usage is TRBJ1-4; D not resolved. The germline V gene encodes CDR1 MNHNY and CDR2 SVGAGI (reference sequence). V was cut by 0 bases and J by 3 bases, with 11 bases left in between. The CDR3 length is 16 residues. Here the CDR3 DNA reads TGTGCCAGCAGTTACTCCCGGAGTAGAGCTAATGAAAAACTGTTTTTT. This encodes CASSYSRSRANEKLFF.

DNA for the CDR3: TGTGCCAGCAGTTTTTGGGGAGAGGGGACAAGGCCCTACGAGCAGTACTTC. It translates to CASSFWGEGTRPYEQYF. The chain is built from TRBV28 and TRBJ2-7; perhaps TRBD1 as D (6 bases). V was cut by 3 bases and J by 2 bases, with 20 bases left in between. The length of the CDR3 is 17 residues. CDR1 and CDR2 (germline): MDHEN, SYDVKM. Full variable domain (rest looked up from reference TRBV28 and TRBJ2-7): DVKVTQSSRYLVKRTGEKVFLECVQDMDHENMFWYRQDPGLGLRLIYFSYDVKMKEKGDIPEGYSVSREKKERFSLILESASTNQTSMYLCASSFWGEGTRPYEQYFGPGTRLTVT.

The chain joins TRBV11-1 to TRBJ1-1; D possibly corresponds to TRBD1 (5 bases). The CDR3 is made up of 13 amino acids. Germline lookup yields CDR1 SGHAT and CDR2 FQDESV (reference sequence). Trimming took 9 bases from V and 3 from J, leaving 14 bases between them. CDR3 nucleotides: TGTGCCAGTCACAGGACCCGTGACACTGAAGCTTTCTTT. This gives the protein CASHRTRDTEAFF.

This clone was recorded once. The chain has TRBV6-1 and TRBJ1-5; no clear D. The CDR3 length is 16 residues. Germline CDR1 and CDR2: MNHNS and SASEGT. The V end was cut by 7 bases, the J end by 0 bases, with 16 bases between. The CDR3 loop reads CASTEGVGYSNQPQHF. CDR3 in DNA: TGTGCCAGCACTGAGGGAGTGGGTTATAGCAATCAGCCCCAGCATTTT.

A note on this clone: The sample holds other DNA sequences that translate to the same CDR3. V gene TRBV30 combines with J gene TRBJ1-6; TRBD1 aligns across 9 bases. Unmatched junction bases numbered 4, after V lost 3 bases and J lost 7 bases. Per the germline V gene, CDR1 is GTSNPN and CDR2 is SVGIG (reference sequence). This CDR3 has 14 residues. The CDR3 nucleotides read TGTGCCTGGAGCCGCGGACAGGGGAATTCACCCCTCCACTTT. This translates into CAWSRGQGNSPLHF.

J is TRBJ2-1 and V is TRBV13, with D tentatively TRBD2 (5 bases). Trimming cost V 1 base and J 7 bases, with 14 bases left between them. The length of the CDR3 is 15 residues. Germline V lookup: CDR1 PRHDT, CDR2 FYEKMQ (reference sequence). The CDR3 DNA is TGTGCCAGCAGCTTAGCCCTCCTTGGCGGGAATGAGCAGTTCTTC. It yields the protein CASSLALLGGNEQFF. The full variable domain, rest sourced from reference TRBV13 and TRBJ2-1, is AAGVIQSPRHLIKEKRETATLKCYPIPRHDTVYWYQQGPGQDPQFLISFYEKMQSDKGSIPDRFSAQQFSDYHSELNMSSLELGDSALYFCASSLALLGGNEQFFGPGTRLTVL.

V gene TRBV21-1 combines with J gene TRBJ1-5. TRBV21-1 is reported as a pseudogene. The CDR3 extends over 15 amino acids. The CDR3 protein is CASSKWGDGDQPQHF. Here the CDR3 DNA reads TGTGCCAGCAGCAAGTGGGGGGATGGGGATCAGCCCCAGCATTTT.

The rearrangement uses TRBV14 and TRBJ2-2; D gene uncertain. The CDR3 totals 13 residues. Germline assignment: CDR1 SGHDN and CDR2 FVKESK. V was pared by 3 bases and J by 5 bases, with 7 bases between. CDR3 region: CASSHTGTGELFF. In DNA form, the CDR3 reads TGTGCCAGCAGCCATACCGGGACCGGGGAGCTGTTTTTT. Combining the CDR3 with reference TRBV14 and TRBJ2-2 gives the whole variable domain EAGVTQFPSHSVIEKGQTVTLRCDPISGHDNLYWYRRVMGKEIKFLLHFVKESKQDESGMPNNRFLAERTGGTYSTLKVQPAELEDSGVYFCASSHTGTGELFFGEGSRLTVL.

J is TRBJ2-3 and V is TRBV9; 7 bases match TRBD2. CDR3 size: 15 residues. Germline-derived CDR1 and CDR2 are SGDLS and YYNGEE. With V trimmed by 0 bases and J by 8 bases, 9 bases remained unmatched. The DNA for the CDR3 is TGTGCCAGCAGCGTAGCGCTCGGGGGGATGGTTACGCAGTATTTT. Encoded protein: CASSVALGGMVTQYF.

The V gene is TRBV2, the J gene TRBJ1-2, with 12 bases lining up with TRBD1. Germline V lookup: CDR1 SNHLY, CDR2 FYNNEI. The CDR3 contains 15 residues. V was clipped by 6 bases and J by 8 bases; unmatched bases: 10. CDR3 sequence reads: CASSDSGTGGFGYTF. The CDR3, as DNA: TGTGCCAGCAGCGACTCTGGGACAGGGGGCTTCGGCTACACCTTC.

V usage is TRBV3-1 (or the pseudogene TRBV3-2) and J usage is TRBJ2-2, with D possibly being TRBD1 (6 bases). V lost 4 bases and J lost 6, with 15 bases in between. CDR1 is LGHDT and CDR2 is YNNKEL in the germline V gene (reference sequence). There are 15 residues in the CDR3. This CDR3 reads CASSRGQKSPGELFF. CDR3 coding DNA: TGTGCCAGCAGCCGGGGGCAGAAGAGTCCCGGGGAGCTGTTTTTT.

This chain links TRBV29-1 with TRBJ1-1, with D unclear. The germline V and J ends were trimmed by 5 bases and 0 bases, with 7 bases remaining between them. From germline, CDR1 is SQVTM and CDR2 ANQGSEA. The length of the CDR3 is 12 residues. The CDR3 spells CSVYRVNTEAFF. Written as DNA, the CDR3 is TGCAGCGTTTATCGTGTGAACACTGAAGCTTTCTTT. The full variable domain, completed using reference TRBV29-1 and TRBJ1-1, is SAVISQKPSRDICQRGTSLTIQCQVDSQVTMMFWYRQQPGQSLTLIATANQGSEATYESGFVIDKFPISRPNLTFSTLTVSNMSPEDSSIYLCSVYRVNTEAFFGQGTRLTVV.

The chain couples TRBV24-1 to TRBJ1-1; 8 bases align to TRBD1. The junction had 14 bases not matched to a gene; V was cut back by 6 bases and J by 0 bases. The CDR3 is made up of 18 amino acids. Germline values: CDR1 KGHDR, CDR2 SFDVKD. The CDR3 region is CATSRHPMTGDLNTEAFF. DNA for the CDR3: TGTGCCACCAGTCGCCACCCAATGACAGGGGATCTGAACACTGAAGCTTTCTTT.

This chain connects TRBV28 to TRBJ1-2, with 9 bases fitting TRBD1. The CDR3 spans 14 residues. J gave up 7 bases and V 3 bases, and 6 bases lay outside the gene matches. The germline gives CDR1 MDHEN, CDR2 SYDVKM. Written as DNA, the CDR3 is TGTGCCAGCAGTTTCCTAGGACAGGGGAGTGGCTACACCTTC. This encodes CASSFLGQGSGYTF.

J is TRBJ2-2 and V is TRBV18; 7 bases line up with TRBD2. There are 15 residues in the CDR3. V was clipped by 3 bases and J by 6 bases; unmatched bases: 7. Germline V gene sequence: CDR1 KGHSH, CDR2 LQKENI. The CDR3 sequence is CASSPYAGRAGELFF. The CDR3 DNA reads TGTGCCAGCTCACCCTACGCAGGGAGGGCCGGGGAGCTGTTTTTT.

V usage is TRBV19 and J usage is TRBJ2-2; D unresolved. CDR1 is LNHDA and CDR2 is SQIVND in the germline V gene (reference sequence). With 3 bases removed from V and 9 bases from J, the gap between germline ends came to 11 bases. CDR3 length: 13 amino acids. The DNA for the CDR3 is TGTGCCAGTAGTATGAACAGCTTTCGGGAGCTGTTTTTT. Translation: CASSMNSFRELFF. The whole variable domain, remainder taken from reference TRBV19 and TRBJ2-2, is DGGITQSPKYLFRKEGQNVTLSCEQNLNHDAMYWYRQDPGQGLRLIYYSQIVNDFQKGDIAEGYSVSREKKESFPLTVTSAQKNPTAFYLCASSMNSFRELFFGEGSRLTVL.

The chain links TRBV2 to TRBJ2-3; the D gene is possibly TRBD1 (5 bases). The CDR3 runs 15 residues. Trimming removed 0 bases from V and 3 bases from J, with 10 bases in between. Germline loops: CDR1 SNHLY, CDR2 FYNNEI. CDR3 sequence: CASSEAQGWTDTQYF. The CDR3 region has the DNA TGTGCCAGCAGTGAAGCCCAGGGTTGGACAGATACGCAGTATTTT.

V is TRBV9 and J is TRBJ1-2; 7 bases align to TRBD1. The germline gives CDR1 SGDLS, CDR2 YYNGEE. The CDR3 contains 16 residues. After removal of 0 bases from V and 5 bases from J, the junction contained 10 bases not matched to a gene. The CDR3 DNA reads as TGTGCCAGCAGCGTAGGAGGACAGGCGCAGACTTATGGCTACACCTTC. Its translation is CASSVGGQAQTYGYTF.

This chain uses TRBV3-1 (or the pseudogene TRBV3-2) with TRBJ1-5; maybe TRBD1 (5 bases). V dropped 2 bases and J dropped 9 bases, with 14 bases sitting between them. The CDR3 loop spans 14 amino acids. CDR1 and CDR2 (germline): LGHDT, YNNKEL (reference sequence). CDR3 region: CASSQKRGGGPQHF. The CDR3 nucleotides read TGTGCCAGCAGCCAAAAGCGGGGGGGTGGGCCCCAGCATTTT.

The V call is TRBV5-4, the J call TRBJ2-7; tentatively, D is TRBD1 (6 bases). The CDR3 has 14 amino acids. Germline V gene data show CDR1 as SGHNT and CDR2 as YYREEE (reference sequence). V gave up 3 bases and J gave up 4 bases, with 14 bases separating them. The CDR3, as DNA: TGTGCCAGCAGCTCACAGGGTATCTCGTACGAGCAGTACTTC. As protein: CASSSQGISYEQYF.

This sequence joins TRBV5-4 and TRBJ1-1, with TRBD1 matching 7 bases. The V gene's germline CDR1 is SGHNT and CDR2 YYREEE (reference sequence). This CDR3 is built from 13 residues. V lost 4 bases, J lost 7 bases, and 7 bases stayed unmatched. This CDR3 is CASSPYGDSEAFF. CDR3 coding DNA: TGTGCCAGCAGCCCATACGGGGACAGTGAAGCTTTCTTT.

The genes are TRBV28 and TRBJ1-1; no reliable D call. Germline V gene lookup returns CDR1 MDHEN and CDR2 SYDVKM. The CDR3 consists of 13 residues. The V end lost 5 bases, the J end lost 6 bases, and 13 bases lay between the germline ends. Here the CDR3 DNA reads TGTGCCAGCAGTCCCAATCTACCCCCTGAAGCTTTCTTT. This encodes CASSPNLPPEAFF.

The chain uses TRBV27 and TRBJ2-1, with TRBD1 identical over 7 bases. Trimming removed 5 bases from V and 4 bases from J; junction bases left unmatched: 8. Germline CDR1 MNHEY, CDR2 SMNVEV (reference sequence). This CDR3 comprises 15 residues. The CDR3 DNA reads TGTGCCAGCAGTCCGACAGGGTCTCTATACAATGAGCAGTTCTTC. Protein: CASSPTGSLYNEQFF.

The table lists this clone with a count of one. J is TRBJ2-7 and V is TRBV6-5; 10 nucleotides line up with TRBD2. The CDR3 is 15 residues long. From germline, CDR1 is MNHEY and CDR2 SVGAGI. V lost 6 bases to trimming and J lost 2 bases; unmatched junction nucleotides: 7. The DNA of the CDR3 is TGTGCCAGCAGCGTGACTAGCGGGTACACCTACGAGCAGTACTTC. Protein: CASSVTSGYTYEQYF.